There are many counts of the clone carrying this TCR beta chain. The entry originates in a study of Graves' ophthalmopathy and Graves' hyperthyroidism. About the study: Prior to any treatment, peripheral blood was collected at the time of initial diagnosis.

Using RNA transcripts, the TCR beta CDR3 regions were amplified. Second-round multiplex PCR followed a first-round RT-PCR using HTBI primers. A single record per CDR3 protein comes from TCRdb applying MiXCR to the multiplex PCR reads. Altogether under 800,000 distinct CDR3 sequences are present, 22% being singletons, with the ten largest covering approximately 7%. Over 18 months of follow-up, stable hyperthyroidism required that no ophthalmopathy appear. Diagnostic conclusions were grounded in clinical symptoms, serum thyroxine, TRAb, thyroid ultrasound and orbital computed tomography. The authors isolated PBMCs from around 10 ml of fresh peripheral blood. The germline CDR1 and CDR2 sequences are SGHTA and FQGNSA. The CDR3 has 13 amino acids. Between the trimmed V and J ends, which lost 3 bases and 2 bases, there was a span of 7 bases.

Sequencing input: peripheral blood. J is TRBJ2-5 and V is TRBV7-2; D is unclear. The source is a woman in her late teens or twenties with stable Graves' hyperthyroidism. Some clones in this sample may be carry-over from other donors' samples. CDR3: CASSLRRQETQYF. The DNA of the CDR3 is TGTGCCAGCAGCTTGCGGCGGCAAGAGACCCAGTACTTC.